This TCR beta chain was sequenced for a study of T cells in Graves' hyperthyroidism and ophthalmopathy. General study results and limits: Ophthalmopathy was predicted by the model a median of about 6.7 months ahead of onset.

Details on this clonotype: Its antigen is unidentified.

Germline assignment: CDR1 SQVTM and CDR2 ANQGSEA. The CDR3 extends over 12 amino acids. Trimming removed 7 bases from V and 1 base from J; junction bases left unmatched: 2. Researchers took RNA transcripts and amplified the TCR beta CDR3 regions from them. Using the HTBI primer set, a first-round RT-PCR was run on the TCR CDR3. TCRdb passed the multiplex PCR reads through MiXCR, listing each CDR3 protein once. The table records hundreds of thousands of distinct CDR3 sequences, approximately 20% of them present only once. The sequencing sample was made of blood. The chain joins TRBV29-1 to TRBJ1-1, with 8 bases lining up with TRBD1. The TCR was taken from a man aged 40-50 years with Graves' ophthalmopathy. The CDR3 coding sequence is TGCAGCGCCGACAGGGGGAACACTGAAGCTTTCTTT. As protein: CSADRGNTEAFF.